The 24 T cell receptor beta chains in this list originate from one sample, sequenced in a study of cytomegalovirus exposure and HLA in healthy donors. Only in-frame clones appear in the TCRdb table, and some are missing; sequencing was by immunoSEQ multiplex PCR. The sample lists under 60,000 clones; roughly 88% were seen once. Sequencing used PBMCs. These receptors were taken from a woman aged 25 to 45 in good health and CMV-seronegative.

The chain couples TRBV5-6 to TRBJ1-5, with unresolved D. Germline V gene sequence: CDR1 SGHDT, CDR2 YYEEEE. Trimming pared 3 bases from V and 9 bases from J, leaving 13 bases between. This CDR3 is 13 amino acids long. The CDR3 sequence is CASSWGGEGPQHF. In nucleotides, the CDR3 is TGTGCCAGCAGCTGGGGAGGAGAAGGGCCCCAGCATTTT.

J is TRBJ2-7 and V is TRBV6-1; 8 bases line up with TRBD2. There are 15 residues in the CDR3. V dropped 5 bases and J dropped 1; count of bases not matched to a gene: 7. The germline gives CDR1 MNHNS, CDR2 SASEGT. CDR3 region: CASSSSGKRSYEQYF. The CDR3 DNA reads TGTGCCAGCAGTAGTAGCGGGAAAAGGTCCTACGAGCAGTACTTC.

This chain uses TRBV6-1 with TRBJ2-1; the match to TRBD2 covers 10 bases. There are 15 residues in the CDR3. Germline V lookup: CDR1 MNHNS, CDR2 SASEGT. The J segment lost 3 bases and the V segment lost 8 bases, leaving 7 bases of the junction unmatched. The CDR3 region is CASCPSSGGYNEQFF. CDR3 coding DNA: TGTGCCAGCTGCCCGTCTAGCGGGGGCTACAATGAGCAGTTCTTC.

In nucleotides, the CDR3 is TGCGCCAGCCGGTTAACAGGGTTTGATGAGCAGTTCTTC. Protein product: CASRLTGFDEQFF. The chain has TRBV4-3 and TRBJ2-1; possibly TRBD1 for D (6 bases). This CDR3 contains 13 residues. Per the germline V gene, CDR1 is LGHNA and CDR2 is YSLEER. With 8 bases removed from V and 8 bases from J, the gap between germline ends came to 16 bases.

J is TRBJ2-3 and V is TRBV4-3, with 7 bases aligning to TRBD2. V was clipped by 0 bases and J by 5 bases; unmatched bases: 11. Germline V CDR1 and CDR2: LGHNA, YSLEER. The CDR3 spans 17 residues. CDR3 region: CASSQDFGGRGVDTQYF. CDR3 bases: TGCGCCAGCAGCCAAGATTTTGGCGGGAGAGGAGTAGATACGCAGTATTTT.

The V call is TRBV7-2, the J call TRBJ2-5; 12 nucleotides agree with TRBD2. After removal of 2 bases from V and 12 bases from J, the junction contained 4 bases not matched to a gene. The germline V gene encodes CDR1 SGHTA and CDR2 FQGNSA. CDR3 length: 13 amino acids. The DNA for the CDR3 is TGTGCCAGCAGCTTAACTAGCGGGGGGACAGAGTACTTC. Encoded protein: CASSLTSGGTEYF.

This clone occurred a few times. V usage is TRBV5-6 and J usage is TRBJ1-3; the D gene is possibly TRBD1 (5 bases). V was shortened by 3 bases and J by 0 bases, with 10 bases between the two germline ends. The CDR3 loop spans 15 amino acids. In germline, CDR1 is SGHDT, CDR2 YYEEEE. As DNA, the CDR3 is TGTGCCAGCAGCTCTACAGGAATCTCTGGAAACACCATATATTTT. As protein: CASSSTGISGNTIYF.

This clone was counted a single time. The rearrangement uses TRBV4-3 and TRBJ2-1; 9 bases are shared with TRBD2. Looked up from germline, CDR1 is LGHNA and CDR2 is YSLEER. The trim removed 0 bases at V and 0 bases at J, leaving 0 bases unmatched. The CDR3 runs to 16 residues. The CDR3 bases are TGCGCCAGCAGCCAAGATAGCGGGAGCTCCTACAATGAGCAGTTCTTC. Its translation is CASSQDSGSSYNEQFF.

This clone was seen only a few times. The chain has TRBV4-1 and TRBJ2-1; 10 nucleotides match TRBD2. The V segment lost 1 base and the J segment 6 bases; nucleotides outside the gene matches: 3. CDR3 length: 15 amino acids. Germline-derived CDR1 and CDR2 are MGHRA and YSYEKL. The DNA for the CDR3 is TGCGCCAGCAGCCAAGGTTCTAGCGGGAGCAATGAGCAGTTCTTC. It codes for CASSQGSSGSNEQFF.

Turning to this clone: The junction shows a germline mismatch at one end, possibly a read error. The V call is TRBV7-7, the J call TRBJ2-2, with 10 bases aligning to TRBD2. The CDR3 spans 15 residues. CDR1 is SSHAT, CDR2 FNYEAQ, per germline (reference sequence). The CDR3 DNA reads TGTGCTAGCAGGTCTAGCGGGAGTGGGACCGGGGAGCTGTTTTTT. The encoded protein is CASRSSGSGTGELFF.

The chain joins TRBV5-4 to TRBJ2-7, with unresolved D. Germline V lookup: CDR1 SGHNT, CDR2 YYREEE (reference sequence). Deletions cut 3 bases from V and 2 bases from J, with 12 bases between. The CDR3 is made up of 14 amino acids. DNA for the CDR3: TGTGCCAGCAGCTCGACTTATACAACCTACGAGCAGTACTTC. It yields the protein CASSSTYTTYEQYF.

J is TRBJ2-7 and V is TRBV7-2, with 11 positions matching TRBD2. In germline, CDR1 is SGHTA, CDR2 FQGNSA. V dropped 1 base and J dropped 7; count of bases not matched to a gene: 6. CDR3 length: 15 amino acids. The CDR3: CASSLEPSGRWEQYF. The CDR3 DNA reads TGTGCCAGCAGCTTAGAACCTAGCGGGAGGTGGGAGCAGTACTTC. The variable domain in full, completed from reference TRBV7-2 and TRBJ2-7, reads GAGVSQSPSNKVTEKGKDVELRCDPISGHTALYWYRQSLGQGLEFLIYFQGNSAPDKSGLPSDRFSAERTGGSVSTLTIQRTQQEDSAVYLCASSLEPSGRWEQYFGPGTRLTVT.

The rearrangement links TRBV7-2 to TRBJ2-3; the match to TRBD2 covers 13 bases. Germline assignment: CDR1 SGHTA and CDR2 FQGNSA. The CDR3 covers 18 residues. V lost 5 bases and J lost 6; bases outside the gene matches: 14. DNA for the CDR3: TGTGCCAGCAGCCAACATAGGACTAGCGGGAGATCAGGGGATACGCAGTATTTT. It translates to CASSQHRTSGRSGDTQYF.

This clone was seen a handful of times. The V gene is TRBV19, the J gene TRBJ1-5; 7 nucleotides agree with TRBD1. Per germline, CDR1 LNHDA and CDR2 SQIVND (reference sequence). Trimming cost V 5 bases and J 3 bases; bases outside gene matches: 10. This CDR3 is built from 16 residues. CDR3 bases: TGTGCCAGTAGTGGGATCCTGGACAGGAACAATCAGCCCCAGCATTTT. Amino acids: CASSGILDRNNQPQHF.

The V and J genes are TRBV29-1 and TRBJ2-1; D might be TRBD2 (6 bases). Germline loops: CDR1 SQVTM, CDR2 ANQGSEA. The ends were cut back, 4 bases at V and 2 bases at J, with 9 bases in the middle. CDR3 length equals 13 residues. CDR3 residues: CSVVAETYNEQFF. CDR3 DNA: TGCAGCGTTGTAGCGGAAACCTACAATGAGCAGTTCTTC.

The chain links TRBV29-1 to TRBJ2-2, with TRBD1 matching 12 bases. Germline V gives CDR1 SQVTM, CDR2 ANQGSEA. V trimming: 4 bases; J trimming: 8 bases; junction bases outside the gene matches: 29. The CDR3 runs 22 residues. This chain's CDR3 is CSVAPGQGAVSGGRAVVGELFF. In DNA form, the CDR3 reads TGCAGCGTTGCCCCGGGACAGGGGGCAGTTTCGGGAGGGAGGGCCGTTGTAGGGGAGCTGTTTTTT.

This chain connects TRBV9 to TRBJ2-5; 13 bases agree with TRBD2. The CDR3 runs 17 residues. V gave up 0 bases and J gave up 4 bases; unmatched junction bases: 6. Germline lookup yields CDR1 SGDLS and CDR2 YYNGEE. This CDR3 is CASSVGTSGSGAETQYF. The CDR3, as DNA: TGTGCCAGCAGCGTAGGGACTAGCGGGAGTGGAGCAGAGACCCAGTACTTC.

The rearrangement joins TRBV7-9 to TRBJ2-7, with 10 positions matching TRBD1. Germline V gene sequence: CDR1 SEHNR, CDR2 FQNEAQ (reference sequence). CDR3 length: 15 residues. J gave up 1 base and V 5 bases, and 5 bases lay outside the gene matches. The CDR3 sequence: CASSGRDRGSYEQYF. The CDR3 nucleotides read TGTGCCAGCAGCGGTAGGGACAGGGGTTCCTACGAGCAGTACTTC.

The chain has TRBV9 and TRBJ2-1; TRBD1 aligns across 7 bases. Germline V gene data show CDR1 as SGDLS and CDR2 as YYNGEE. This CDR3 comprises 15 residues. The junction had 6 bases not matched to a gene; V was cut back by 6 bases and J by 0 bases. In DNA, the CDR3 is TGTGCCAGCACCCCACAGGGGAACTCCTACAATGAGCAGTTCTTC. The encoded protein is CASTPQGNSYNEQFF.

The V and J genes are TRBV6-1 and TRBJ2-3; 7 bases match TRBD2. The V gene end was trimmed by 4 bases and the J gene end by 4 bases; junction bases not matched to a gene: 11. The CDR3 contains 16 residues. Germline V gene data show CDR1 as MNHNS and CDR2 as SASEGT. CDR3 amino acids: CASSVNPGGGADTQYF. CDR3 sequence (DNA): TGTGCCAGCAGTGTCAATCCGGGGGGAGGCGCAGATACGCAGTATTTT.

This clone has only a few counts. The genes are TRBV18 and TRBJ1-1, with 7 bases lining up with TRBD1. CDR1 and CDR2 (germline): KGHSH, LQKENI. This CDR3 region has 14 residues. J gave up 2 bases and V 6 bases, and 6 bases lay outside the gene matches. The CDR3 bases are TGTGCCAGCTCTACAGGGGCAGGCAACACTGAAGCTTTCTTT. Protein: CASSTGAGNTEAFF.

This clone was observed a handful of times. The chain combines TRBV11-2 with TRBJ2-2, with a possible D match to TRBD2 (5 bases). The length of the CDR3 is 13 residues. Trimming took off 4 bases at V and 6 bases at J, with 9 bases between the two ends. Germline V gene lookup returns CDR1 SGHAT and CDR2 FQNNGV. The chain's CDR3 is CASSSMRAGELFF. In DNA, the CDR3 is TGTGCCAGCAGCTCCATGCGGGCCGGGGAGCTGTTTTTT.

By its share, this clone is medium-sized (0.01 to 0.1%). The chain combines TRBV4-1 with TRBJ2-3; D ambiguous. This CDR3 spans 13 amino acids. The V end was cut by 3 bases, the J end by 6 bases, with 10 bases between. Germline V gene data show CDR1 as MGHRA and CDR2 as YSYEKL. The CDR3 here is CASSQPNGDTQYF. In DNA form, the CDR3 reads TGCGCCAGCAGCCAGCCGAACGGGGATACGCAGTATTTT.

A single count supports this clone. This chain's CDR3 is CASIPLTGRDEQYF. CDR3 DNA: TGTGCCAGCATTCCCCTTACCGGGAGGGACGAGCAGTACTTC. The chain carries TRBV28 and TRBJ2-7, with TRBD2 matching over 8 bases. The CDR3 spans 14 residues. CDR1 is MDHEN, CDR2 SYDVKM, per germline. J lost 5 bases, V lost 7 bases, and 10 bases had no gene match.